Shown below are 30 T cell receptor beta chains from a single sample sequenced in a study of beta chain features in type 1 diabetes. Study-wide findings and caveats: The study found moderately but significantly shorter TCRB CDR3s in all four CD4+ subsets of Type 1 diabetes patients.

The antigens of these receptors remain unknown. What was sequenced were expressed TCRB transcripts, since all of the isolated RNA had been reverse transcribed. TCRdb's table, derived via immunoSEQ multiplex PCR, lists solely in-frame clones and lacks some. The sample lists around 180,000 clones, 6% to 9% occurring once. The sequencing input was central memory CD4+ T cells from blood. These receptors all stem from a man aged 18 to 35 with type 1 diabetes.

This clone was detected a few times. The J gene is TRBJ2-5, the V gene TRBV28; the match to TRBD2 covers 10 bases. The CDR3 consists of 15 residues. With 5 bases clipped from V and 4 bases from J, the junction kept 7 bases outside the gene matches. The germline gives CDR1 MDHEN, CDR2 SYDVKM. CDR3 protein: CASSGRAGGVETQYF. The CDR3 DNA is TGTGCCAGCAGTGGGCGAGCGGGGGGGGTAGAGACCCAGTACTTC.

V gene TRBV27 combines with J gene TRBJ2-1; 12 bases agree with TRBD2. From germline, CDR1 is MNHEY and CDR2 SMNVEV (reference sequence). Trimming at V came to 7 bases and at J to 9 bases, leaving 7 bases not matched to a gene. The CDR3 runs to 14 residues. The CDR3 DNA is TGTGCCAGCACCCGACTAGCGGGAGCAGGTGAGCAGTTCTTC. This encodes CASTRLAGAGEQFF.

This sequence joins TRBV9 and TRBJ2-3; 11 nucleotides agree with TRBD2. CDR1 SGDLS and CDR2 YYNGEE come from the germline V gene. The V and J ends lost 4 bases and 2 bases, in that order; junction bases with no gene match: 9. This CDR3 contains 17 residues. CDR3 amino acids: CASSPRLAGGLTDTQYF. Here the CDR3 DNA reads TGTGCCAGCAGCCCCCGCCTAGCGGGAGGTCTCACAGATACGCAGTATTTT.

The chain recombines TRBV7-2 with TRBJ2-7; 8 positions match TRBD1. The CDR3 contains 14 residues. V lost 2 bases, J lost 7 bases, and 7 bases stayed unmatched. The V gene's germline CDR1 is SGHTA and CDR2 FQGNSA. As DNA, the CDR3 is TGTGCCAGCAGCTTATTCGGACAGGGTGAGGAGCAGTACTTC. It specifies CASSLFGQGEEQYF.

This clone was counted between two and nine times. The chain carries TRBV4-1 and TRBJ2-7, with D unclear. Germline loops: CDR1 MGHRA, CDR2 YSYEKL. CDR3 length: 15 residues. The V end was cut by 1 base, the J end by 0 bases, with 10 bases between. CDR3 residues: CASSQGATYSYEQYF. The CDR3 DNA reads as TGCGCCAGCAGCCAAGGGGCAACGTACTCCTACGAGCAGTACTTC.

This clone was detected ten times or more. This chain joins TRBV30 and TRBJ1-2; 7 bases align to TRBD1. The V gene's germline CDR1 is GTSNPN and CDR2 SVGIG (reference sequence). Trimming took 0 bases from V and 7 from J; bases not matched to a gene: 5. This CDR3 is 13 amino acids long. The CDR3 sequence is CAWSVRAGGGYTF. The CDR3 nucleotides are TGTGCCTGGAGTGTACGTGCAGGGGGTGGCTACACCTTC.

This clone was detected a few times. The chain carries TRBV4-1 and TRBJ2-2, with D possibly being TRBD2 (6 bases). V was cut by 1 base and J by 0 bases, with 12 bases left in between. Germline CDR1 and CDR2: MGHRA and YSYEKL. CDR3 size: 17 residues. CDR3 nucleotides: TGCGCCAGCAGCCAAGTCGGGAGACTATCGAACACCGGGGAGCTGTTTTTT. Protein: CASSQVGRLSNTGELFF.

This CDR3 reads CASSPSLAGMQDTQYF. For the CDR3, the DNA is TGTGCCAGCTCACCAAGTCTGGCGGGGATGCAAGATACGCAGTATTTT. The J gene is TRBJ2-3, the V gene TRBV18, with a weak D call TRBD2 (6 bases). With 2 bases removed from V and 5 bases from J, the gap between germline ends came to 17 bases. In germline, CDR1 is KGHSH, CDR2 LQKENI. The CDR3 length is 16 residues. The full variable domain, completed using reference TRBV18 and TRBJ2-3, is NAGVMQNPRHLVRRRGQEARLRCSPMKGHSHVYWYRQLPEEGLKFMVYLQKENIIDESGMPKERFSAEFPKEGPSILRIQQVVRGDSAAYFCASSPSLAGMQDTQYFGPGTRLTVL.

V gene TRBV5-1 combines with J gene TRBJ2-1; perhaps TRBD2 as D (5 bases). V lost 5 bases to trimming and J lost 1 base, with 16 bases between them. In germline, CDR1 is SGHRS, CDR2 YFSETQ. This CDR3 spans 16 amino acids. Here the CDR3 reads CASSSSLQPSYNEQFF. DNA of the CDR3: TGCGCCAGCAGTTCTAGCTTACAGCCGTCCTACAATGAGCAGTTCTTC.

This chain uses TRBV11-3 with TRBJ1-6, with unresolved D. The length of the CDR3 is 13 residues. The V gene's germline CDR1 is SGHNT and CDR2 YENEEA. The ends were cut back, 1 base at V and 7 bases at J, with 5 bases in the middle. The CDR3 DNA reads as TGTGCCAGCAGCTTAGCCGTGAATTCACCCCTCCACTTT. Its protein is CASSLAVNSPLHF.

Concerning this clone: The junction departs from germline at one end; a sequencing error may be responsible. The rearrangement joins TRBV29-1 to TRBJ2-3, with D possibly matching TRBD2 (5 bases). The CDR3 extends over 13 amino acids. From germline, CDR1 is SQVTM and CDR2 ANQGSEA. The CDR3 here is CSVETAEEDMQYF. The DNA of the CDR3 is TGCAGCGTTGAAACGGCGGAGGAAGATATGCAGTATTTT.

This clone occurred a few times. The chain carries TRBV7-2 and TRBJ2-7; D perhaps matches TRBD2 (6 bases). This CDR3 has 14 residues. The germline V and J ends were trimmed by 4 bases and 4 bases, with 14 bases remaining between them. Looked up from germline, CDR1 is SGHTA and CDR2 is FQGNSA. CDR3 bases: TGTGCCAGCAGCTCCCAGCCTGGGGGGTACGAGCAGTACTTC. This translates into CASSSQPGGYEQYF.

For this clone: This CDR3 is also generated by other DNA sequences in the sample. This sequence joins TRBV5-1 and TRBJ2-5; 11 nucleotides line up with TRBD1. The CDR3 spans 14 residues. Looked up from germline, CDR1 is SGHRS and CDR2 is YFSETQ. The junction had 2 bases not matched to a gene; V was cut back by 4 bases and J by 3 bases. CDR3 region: CASSRTGGEETQYF. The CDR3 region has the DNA TGCGCCAGCAGCAGGACAGGGGGCGAAGAGACCCAGTACTTC.

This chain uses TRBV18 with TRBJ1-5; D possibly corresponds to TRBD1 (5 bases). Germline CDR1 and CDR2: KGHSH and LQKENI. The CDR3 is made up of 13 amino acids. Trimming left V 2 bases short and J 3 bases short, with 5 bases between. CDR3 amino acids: CASSPGHNQPQHF. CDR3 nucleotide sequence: TGTGCCAGCTCACCAGGACACAATCAGCCCCAGCATTTT. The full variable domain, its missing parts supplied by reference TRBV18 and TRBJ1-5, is NAGVMQNPRHLVRRRGQEARLRCSPMKGHSHVYWYRQLPEEGLKFMVYLQKENIIDESGMPKERFSAEFPKEGPSILRIQQVVRGDSAAYFCASSPGHNQPQHFGDGTRLSIL.

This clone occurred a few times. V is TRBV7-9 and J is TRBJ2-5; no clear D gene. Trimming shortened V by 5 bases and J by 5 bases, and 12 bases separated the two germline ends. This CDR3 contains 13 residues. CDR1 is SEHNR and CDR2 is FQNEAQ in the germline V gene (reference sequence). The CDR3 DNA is TGTGCCAGCAGCGAAGGAATCAGGGAGACCCAGTACTTC. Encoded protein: CASSEGIRETQYF.

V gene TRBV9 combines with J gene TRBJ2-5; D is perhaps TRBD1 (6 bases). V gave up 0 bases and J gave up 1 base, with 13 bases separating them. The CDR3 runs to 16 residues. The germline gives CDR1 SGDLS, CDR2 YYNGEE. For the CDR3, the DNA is TGTGCCAGCAGCGTAGGTGTTGTGGGGGCCCAAGAGACCCAGTACTTC. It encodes CASSVGVVGAQETQYF.

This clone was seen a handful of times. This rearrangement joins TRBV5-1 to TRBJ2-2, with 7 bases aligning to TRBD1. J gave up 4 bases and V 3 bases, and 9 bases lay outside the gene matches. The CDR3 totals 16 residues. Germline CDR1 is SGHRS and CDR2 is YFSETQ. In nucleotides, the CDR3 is TGCGCCAGCAGCTCCCACAGGGGTTCGGGCACCGGGGAGCTGTTTTTT. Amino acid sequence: CASSSHRGSGTGELFF.

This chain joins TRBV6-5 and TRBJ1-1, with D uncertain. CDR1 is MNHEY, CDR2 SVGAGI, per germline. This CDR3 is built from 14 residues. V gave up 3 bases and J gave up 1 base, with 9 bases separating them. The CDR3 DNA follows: TGTGCCAGCAGTTATGGGCGGGAGAACACTGAAGCTTTCTTT. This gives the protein CASSYGRENTEAFF.

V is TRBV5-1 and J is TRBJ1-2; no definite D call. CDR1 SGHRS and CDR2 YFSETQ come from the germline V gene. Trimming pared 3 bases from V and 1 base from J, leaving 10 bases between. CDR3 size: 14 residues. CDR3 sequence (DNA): TGCGCCAGCAGCTCGGTAGGCGGTAACTATGGCTACACCTTC. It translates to CASSSVGGNYGYTF. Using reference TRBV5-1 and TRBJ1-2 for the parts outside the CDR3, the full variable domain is KAGVTQTPRYLIKTRGQQVTLSCSPISGHRSVSWYQQTPGQGLQFLFEYFSETQRNKGNFPGRFSGRQFSNSRSEMNVSTLELGDSALYLCASSSVGGNYGYTFGSGTRLTVV.

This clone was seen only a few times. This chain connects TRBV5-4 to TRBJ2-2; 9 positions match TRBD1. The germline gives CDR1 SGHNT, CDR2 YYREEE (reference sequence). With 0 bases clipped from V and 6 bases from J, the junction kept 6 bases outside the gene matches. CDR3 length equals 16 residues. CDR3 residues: CASSLGGQGRAGELFF. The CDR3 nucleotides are TGTGCCAGCAGCTTGGGGGGACAGGGTCGAGCCGGGGAGCTGTTTTTT.

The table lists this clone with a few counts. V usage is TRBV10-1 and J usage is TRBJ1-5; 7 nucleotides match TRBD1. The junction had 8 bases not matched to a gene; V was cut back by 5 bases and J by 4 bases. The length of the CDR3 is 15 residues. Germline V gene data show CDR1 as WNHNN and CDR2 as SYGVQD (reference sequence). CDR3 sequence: CASSLGQHQNQPQHF. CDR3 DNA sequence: TGCGCCAGCAGTTTGGGACAGCACCAAAATCAGCCCCAGCATTTT.

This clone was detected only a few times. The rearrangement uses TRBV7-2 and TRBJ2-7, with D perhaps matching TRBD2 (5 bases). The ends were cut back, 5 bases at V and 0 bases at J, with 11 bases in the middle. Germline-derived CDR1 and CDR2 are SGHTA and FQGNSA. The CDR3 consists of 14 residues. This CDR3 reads CASSPTMSSYEQYF. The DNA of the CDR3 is TGTGCCAGCAGCCCGACTATGTCCTCCTACGAGCAGTACTTC.

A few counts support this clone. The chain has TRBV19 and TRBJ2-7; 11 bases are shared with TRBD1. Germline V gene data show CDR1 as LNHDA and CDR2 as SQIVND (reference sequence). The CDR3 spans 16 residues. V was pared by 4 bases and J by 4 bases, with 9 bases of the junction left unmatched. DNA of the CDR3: TGTGCCAGTAGTACCTCCGGGACAGGGGGTCGGTACGAGCAGTACTTC. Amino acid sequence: CASSTSGTGGRYEQYF.

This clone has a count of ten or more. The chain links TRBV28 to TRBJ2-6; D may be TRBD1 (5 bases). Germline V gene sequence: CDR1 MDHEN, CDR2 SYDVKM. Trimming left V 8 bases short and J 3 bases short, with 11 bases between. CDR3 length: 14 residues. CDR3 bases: TGTGCCAGCCAGGGTGGTCATGGGGCCAACGTCCTGACTTTC. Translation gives CASQGGHGANVLTF.

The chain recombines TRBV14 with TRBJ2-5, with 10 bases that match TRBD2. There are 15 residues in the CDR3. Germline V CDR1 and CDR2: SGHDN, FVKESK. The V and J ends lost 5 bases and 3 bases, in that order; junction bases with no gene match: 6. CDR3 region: CASSSRLAGKETQYF. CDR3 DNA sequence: TGTGCCAGCAGCTCTCGACTAGCGGGTAAAGAGACCCAGTACTTC.

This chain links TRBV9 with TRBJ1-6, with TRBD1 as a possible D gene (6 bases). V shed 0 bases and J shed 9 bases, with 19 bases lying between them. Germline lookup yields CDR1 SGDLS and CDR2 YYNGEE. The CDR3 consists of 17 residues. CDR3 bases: TGTGCCAGCAGCGTAGGCTTGATCGGGGGGGCCGGTTCACCCCTCCACTTT. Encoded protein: CASSVGLIGGAGSPLHF.

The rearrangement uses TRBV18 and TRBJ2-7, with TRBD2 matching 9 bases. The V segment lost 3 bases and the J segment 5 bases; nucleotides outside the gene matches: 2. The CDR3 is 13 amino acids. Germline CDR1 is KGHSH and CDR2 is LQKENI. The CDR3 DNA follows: TGTGCCAGCTCACCGGGACTAGCTAACGAGCAGTACTTC. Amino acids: CASSPGLANEQYF.

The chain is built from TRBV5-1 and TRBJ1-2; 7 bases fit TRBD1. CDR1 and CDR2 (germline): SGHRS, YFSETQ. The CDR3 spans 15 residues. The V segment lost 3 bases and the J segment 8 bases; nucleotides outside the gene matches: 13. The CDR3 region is CASSSSTGVVTGYTF. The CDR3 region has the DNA TGCGCCAGCAGCTCCTCAACAGGGGTAGTAACGGGCTACACCTTC.

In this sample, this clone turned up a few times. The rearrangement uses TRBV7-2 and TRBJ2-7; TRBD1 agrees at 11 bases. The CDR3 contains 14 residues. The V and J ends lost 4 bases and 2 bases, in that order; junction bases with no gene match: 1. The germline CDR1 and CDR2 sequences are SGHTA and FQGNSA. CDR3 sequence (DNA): TGTGCCAGCAGCTGGGGACAGGGGGCCTACGAGCAGTACTTC. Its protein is CASSWGQGAYEQYF.

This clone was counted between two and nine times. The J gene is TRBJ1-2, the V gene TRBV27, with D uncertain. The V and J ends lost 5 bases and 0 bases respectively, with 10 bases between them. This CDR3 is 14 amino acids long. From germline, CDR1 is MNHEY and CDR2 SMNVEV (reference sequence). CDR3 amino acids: CASSRGLTNYGYTF. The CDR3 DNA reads TGTGCCAGCAGTCGAGGACTGACTAACTATGGCTACACCTTC.